A selection of T cell receptor beta chains follows, all from one sample in a study of PD-L1 blockade in urothelial cancer. The protocol was immunoSEQ multiplex PCR, while the TCRdb copy is restricted to in-frame clones and leaves out a portion. The sample shows tens of thousands of clones, 82% of them seen only once. The sample consisted of PBMCs, taken around atezolizumab (anti-PD-L1) treatment. All receptors derive from a man in his 70s with urothelial cancer. Both conserved end residues are part of each CDR3. D genes are given only for firm matches. For some rows the clone size is stated as once, few or many, or as a class when expanded; others skip it.

TRBJ2-7	TRBD1	NA	TRBV5-5	TGTGCCAGCAGCTTAGACAGGGGGTACGAGCAGTACTTC	CASSLDRGYEQYF
TRBJ2-5	NA	few	TRBV5-6	TGTGCCAGCAGCTTGGAGGAGGTACTTGAGACCCAGTACTTC	CASSLEEVLETQYF
TRBJ2-3	NA	NA	TRBV2	TGTGCCAGCCGCCGCAGTCCGAGCACAGATACGCAGTATTTT	CASRRSPSTDTQYF
TRBJ2-7	NA	NA	TRBV19	TGTGCCAGTAGTATAGTGCGAGGTTCGTACGAGCAGTACTTC	CASSIVRGSYEQYF
TRBJ2-5	TRBD1	NA	TRBV19	TGTGCCAGCGCCCCGACAGGGGGCCTGTTGGAGACCCAGTACTTC	CASAPTGGLLETQYF
TRBJ2-6	TRBD1	NA	TRBV2	TGTGCCAGCGGGGACAGGGCTGGGGCCAACGTCCTGACTTTC	CASGDRAGANVLTF
TRBJ1-3	NA	NA	TRBV6-1	TGTGCCAGCCGTCGTGACCGAGGGTCTGGAAACACCATATATTTT	CASRRDRGSGNTIYF
TRBJ2-7	NA	NA	TRBV20-1	TGCAGTGCTACTACTAACTACGAGCAGTACTTC	CSATTNYEQYF
TRBJ1-4	NA	NA	TRBV2	TGTGCCAGCAGTAAGGGCGGGCAGGGGAATGAAAAACTGTTTTTT	CASSKGGQGNEKLFF
TRBJ2-5	TRBD1	NA	TRBV6-6	TGTGCCAGCAGTCCACAGGGGCGAGAGACCCAGTACTTC	CASSPQGRETQYF
TRBJ2-7	NA	few	TRBV6-1	TGTGCCAGCAGTGAAGCCCCCGTGATGACAGGAGTCTCCTACGAGCAGTACTTC	CASSEAPVMTGVSYEQYF
TRBJ2-1	TRBD1	once	TRBV28	TGTGCCAGCAGTTCGGGACAGTTTTACAATGAGCAGTTCTTC	CASSSGQFYNEQFF
TRBJ2-5	NA	NA	TRBV7-7	TGTGCCAGCAGCTTCCAGGGTGGGGAGACCCAGTACTTC	CASSFQGGETQYF
TRBJ2-5	TRBD2	NA	TRBV18	TGTGCCAGCTCACCACCGGGACTAGCGGGTGGAGAGACCCAGTACTTC	CASSPPGLAGGETQYF
TRBJ2-2	NA	NA	TRBV7-2	TGTGCCAGCAGCCCGGGGACCGGGGAGCTGTTTTTT	CASSPGTGELFF
TRBJ1-5	NA	NA	TRBV4-1	TGCGCCAGCAGCCAAGTCACAGCAAATCAGCCCCAGCATTTT	CASSQVTANQPQHF
TRBJ1-1	NA	NA	TRBV28	TGTGCCAGCAGTCTTCCGAGGGGGGGGAACACTGAAGCTTTCTTT	CASSLPRGGNTEAFF
TRBJ2-1	TRBD2	NA	TRBV6-6	TGTGCCAGCAGTTACAGGGCTAGCGGGAGCCATGAGCAGTTCTTC	CASSYRASGSHEQFF
TRBJ2-1	NA	NA	TRBV19	TGTGCCCCCCCAACCATCAGCGGTCGCTACAATGAGCAGTTCTTC	CAPPTISGRYNEQFF
TRBJ2-2	TRBD2	NA	TRBV7-2	TGTGCCAGCAGCTTAGTGGGAGGGCCTGGCGGCGGGGAGCTGTTTTTT	CASSLVGGPGGGELFF
TRBJ1-1	NA	NA	TRBV5-5	TGTGCCAGCAGCCTCCCGGGGGTTACTGAAGCTTTCTTT	CASSLPGVTEAFF
TRBJ1-2	NA	NA	TRBV9	TGTGCCAGCTCCCAAACCGACGGGACTGGGTTTGGCTATGGCTACACCTTC	CASSQTDGTGFGYGYTF
TRBJ1-6	TRBD1	once	TRBV6-1	TGTGCCAGCAGAGCCGGGACAGGGGGCAATTCACCCCTCCACTTT	CASRAGTGGNSPLHF